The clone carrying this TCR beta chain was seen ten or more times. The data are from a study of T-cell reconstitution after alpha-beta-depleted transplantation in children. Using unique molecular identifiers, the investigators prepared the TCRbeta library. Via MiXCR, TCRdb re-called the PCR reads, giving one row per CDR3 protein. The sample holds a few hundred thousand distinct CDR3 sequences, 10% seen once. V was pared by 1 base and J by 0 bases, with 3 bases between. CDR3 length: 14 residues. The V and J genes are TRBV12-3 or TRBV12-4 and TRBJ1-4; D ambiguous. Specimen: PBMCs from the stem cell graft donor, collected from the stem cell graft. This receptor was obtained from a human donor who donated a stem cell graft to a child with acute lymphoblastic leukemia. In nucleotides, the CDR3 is TGTGCCAGCAGTTTAGGCGCAACTAATGAAAAACTGTTTTTT. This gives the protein CASSLGATNEKLFF.